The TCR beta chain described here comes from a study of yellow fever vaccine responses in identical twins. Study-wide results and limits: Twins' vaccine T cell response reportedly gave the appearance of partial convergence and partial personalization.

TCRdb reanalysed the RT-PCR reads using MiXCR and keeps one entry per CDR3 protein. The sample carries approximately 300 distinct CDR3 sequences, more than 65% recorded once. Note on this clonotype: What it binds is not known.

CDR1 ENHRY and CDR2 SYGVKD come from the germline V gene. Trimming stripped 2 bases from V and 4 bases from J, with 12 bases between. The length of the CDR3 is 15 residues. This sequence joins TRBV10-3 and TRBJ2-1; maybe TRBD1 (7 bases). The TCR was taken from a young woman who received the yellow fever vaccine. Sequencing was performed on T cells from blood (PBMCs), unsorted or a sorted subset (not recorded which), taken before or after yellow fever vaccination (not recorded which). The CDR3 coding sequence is TGTGCCATCAGTGAGAGGCAGGGGGGATACAATGAGCAGTTCTTC. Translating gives CAISERQGGYNEQFF.